This TCR beta chain was captured in a study of cytomegalovirus exposure and HLA in healthy donors. PCR involved 60 Vbeta and 13 Jbeta primers. Data came from immunoSEQ multiplex PCR; TCRdb stores just in-frame clones and leaves some out. The table lists 170,000 or so clones, around 80% of them singletons. Germline V CDR1 and CDR2: MGHRA, YSYEKL. This CDR3 has 14 amino acids. Trimming removed 1 base from V and 8 bases from J, with 14 bases in between. The sequenced sample was PBMCs. This chain connects TRBV4-1 to TRBJ2-5; weak D call: TRBD1 (5 bases). This sequence originates from a woman aged 35 to 49 in good health and CMV-seronegative. The CDR3 reads CASSQGWGPDTQYF. In DNA form, the CDR3 reads TGCGCCAGCAGCCAAGGATGGGGCCCGGACACCCAGTACTTC.